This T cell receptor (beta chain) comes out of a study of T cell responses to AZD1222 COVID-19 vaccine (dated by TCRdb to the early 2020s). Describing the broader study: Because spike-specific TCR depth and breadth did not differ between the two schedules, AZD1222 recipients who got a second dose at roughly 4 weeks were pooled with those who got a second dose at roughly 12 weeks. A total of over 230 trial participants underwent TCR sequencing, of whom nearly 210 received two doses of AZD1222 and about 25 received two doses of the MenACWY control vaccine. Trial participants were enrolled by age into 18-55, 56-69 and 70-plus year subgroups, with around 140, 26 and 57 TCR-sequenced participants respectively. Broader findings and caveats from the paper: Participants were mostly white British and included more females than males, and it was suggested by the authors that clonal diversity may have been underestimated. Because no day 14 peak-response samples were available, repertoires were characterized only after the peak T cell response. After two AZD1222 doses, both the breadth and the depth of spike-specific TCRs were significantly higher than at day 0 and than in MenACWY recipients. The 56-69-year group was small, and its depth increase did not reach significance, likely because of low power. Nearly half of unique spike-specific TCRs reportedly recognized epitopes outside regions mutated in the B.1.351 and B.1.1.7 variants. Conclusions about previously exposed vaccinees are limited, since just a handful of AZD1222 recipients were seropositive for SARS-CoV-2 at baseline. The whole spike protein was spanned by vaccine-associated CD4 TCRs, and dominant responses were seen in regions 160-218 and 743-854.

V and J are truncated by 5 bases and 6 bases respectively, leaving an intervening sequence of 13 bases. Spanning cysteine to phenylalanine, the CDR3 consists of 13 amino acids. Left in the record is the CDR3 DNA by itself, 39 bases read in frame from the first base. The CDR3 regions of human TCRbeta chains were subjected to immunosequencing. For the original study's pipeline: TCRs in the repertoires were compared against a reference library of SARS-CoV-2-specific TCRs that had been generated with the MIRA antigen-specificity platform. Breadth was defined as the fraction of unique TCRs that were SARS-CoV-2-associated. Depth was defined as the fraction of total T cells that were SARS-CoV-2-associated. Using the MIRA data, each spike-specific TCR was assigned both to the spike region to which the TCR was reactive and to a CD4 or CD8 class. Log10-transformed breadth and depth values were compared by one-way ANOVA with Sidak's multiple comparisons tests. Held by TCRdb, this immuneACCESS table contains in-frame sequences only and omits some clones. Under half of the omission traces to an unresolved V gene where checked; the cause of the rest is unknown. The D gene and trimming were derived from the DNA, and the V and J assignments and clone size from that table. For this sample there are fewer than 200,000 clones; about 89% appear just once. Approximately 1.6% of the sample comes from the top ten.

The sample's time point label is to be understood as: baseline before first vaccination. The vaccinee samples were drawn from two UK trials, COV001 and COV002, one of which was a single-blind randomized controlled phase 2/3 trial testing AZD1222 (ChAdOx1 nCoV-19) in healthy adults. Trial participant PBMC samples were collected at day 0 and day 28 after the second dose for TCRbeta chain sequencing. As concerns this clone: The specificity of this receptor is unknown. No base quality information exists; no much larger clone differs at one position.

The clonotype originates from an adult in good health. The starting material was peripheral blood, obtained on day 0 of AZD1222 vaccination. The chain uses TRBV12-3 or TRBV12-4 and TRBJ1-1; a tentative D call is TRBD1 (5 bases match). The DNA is TGTGCCAGCAGTCTATTCCAGGGTTCTGAAGCTTTCTTT. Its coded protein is CASSLFQGSEAFF.